This T cell receptor beta chain was recovered during a study of T cell repertoires in cytomegalovirus infection. Background on the study: Public TCR beta signatures indicated both CMV infection and matching HLA type. Study findings and constraints: What dominated the ex vivo response were HLA-C-restricted CMV-specific TCR beta clonotypes.

Germline V gene data show CDR1 as SGHVS and CDR2 as FQNEAQ. The CDR3 contains 17 residues. Trimming cost V 3 bases and J 6 bases, with 24 bases left between them. This clonotype was recorded a few times. The antigen is unknown. Using its own MiXCR run on the reads, TCRdb lists one record per CDR3 protein. The sample holds roughly 760,000 distinct CDR3 sequences, about a third seen once. This TCR derives from a human donor in good health (CMV status not recorded). Some clones in this sample may be carry-over from other donors' samples. The chain employs TRBV7-8 and TRBJ2-7; D possibly corresponds to TRBD1 (8 bases). The sample consisted of PBMCs. The DNA of the CDR3 is TGTGCCAGCAGCTTCCCTATTTGGACAGGGACTACGGGCGAGCAGTACTTC. The encoded protein is CASSFPIWTGTTGEQYF.